One sample yielded the 21 T cell receptor beta chains listed below, sequenced in a study of regulatory T cells in long-lasting Graves disease. Combining iRepertoire HTBI primers with Arm-PCR of CDR3 regions, the authors built TCR beta libraries. Via MiXCR, TCRdb re-called the multiplex PCR reads, giving one row per CDR3 protein. There are 310,000 or so distinct CDR3 sequences in the sample; about 19% occur only once, and 29% lies in the top ten. This sample's time point: persistent/refractory GD, antithyroid drugs over 5 years with positive TRAb. Generation of the TCR library employed RNA extracted from PBMCs. This specimen consisted of peripheral blood mononuclear cells (PBMCs), obtained when the disease was refractory, from a patient treated with antithyroid drugs. The receptors come from a female donor with Graves disease.

This clonotype showed up just a few times. This chain links TRBV20-1 with TRBJ1-5; 8 positions match TRBD1. The CDR3 runs 17 residues. V dropped 0 bases and J dropped 6; count of bases not matched to a gene: 13. CDR1 is DFQATT, CDR2 SNEGSKA, per germline (reference sequence). The CDR3 loop reads CSARDWGTDREGQPQHF. CDR3 DNA sequence: TGCAGTGCTAGAGATTGGGGAACGGACAGGGAGGGTCAGCCCCAGCATTTT.

In its sample, this clonotype was seen many times. The genes are TRBV2 and TRBJ2-2; TRBD1 agrees at 10 bases. V lost 9 bases to trimming and J lost 5 bases; unmatched junction nucleotides: 9. The CDR3 has 15 residues. Germline lookup yields CDR1 SNHLY and CDR2 FYNNEI. CDR3 DNA sequence: TGTGCCAGTCATTCCGGGACAGGGGTGACCGGGGAGCTGTTTTTT. Its translation: CASHSGTGVTGELFF.

This chain joins TRBV4-1 and TRBJ2-7, with TRBD2 matching 10 bases. The germline CDR1 and CDR2 sequences are MGHRA and YSYEKL. This CDR3 is 16 amino acids long. Trimming removed 4 bases from V and 4 bases from J; junction bases left unmatched: 10. CDR3 DNA sequence: TGCGCCAGCAGCCCCGGTCCGGCTAGCGGGAGTTACGAGCAGTACTTC. Protein sequence: CASSPGPASGSYEQYF.

The rearrangement links TRBV20-1 to TRBJ2-2; TRBD2 matches at 9 bases. Germline CDR1 and CDR2: DFQATT and SNEGSKA (reference sequence). J lost 0 bases, V lost 6 bases, and 17 bases had no gene match. This CDR3 has 19 residues. This CDR3 reads CSAPGIAGVAAANTGELFF. Written as DNA, the CDR3 is TGCAGTGCCCCCGGGATAGCGGGAGTGGCTGCTGCGAACACCGGGGAGCTGTTTTTT.

V is TRBV7-3 and J is TRBJ2-3; D is unresolved. The germline CDR1 and CDR2 sequences are SGHTA and FQGTGA. The CDR3 sequence is 13 residues long. Trimming removed 0 bases from V and 5 bases from J, with 6 bases in between. The CDR3 coding sequence is TGTGCCAGCAGCTTAACCAAGAAAGATACGCAGTATTTT. The encoded protein is CASSLTKKDTQYF.

CDR3 in amino acids: CASSTGQGNTDTQYF. The CDR3 nucleotides are TGCGCCAGCAGCACGGGACAGGGAAACACAGATACGCAGTATTTT. The rearrangement uses TRBV5-1 and TRBJ2-3; TRBD1 matches 9 bases. With V trimmed by 4 bases and J by 2 bases, 5 bases remained unmatched. Germline V CDR1 and CDR2: SGHRS, YFSETQ. This CDR3 has 15 amino acids.

This clonotype was counted many times. This chain connects TRBV20-1 to TRBJ2-4; 7 bases align to TRBD2. Unmatched junction bases numbered 5, after V lost 0 bases and J lost 6 bases. CDR1 is DFQATT, CDR2 SNEGSKA, per germline (reference sequence). The CDR3 sequence is 14 residues long. CDR3 residues: CSAREVGGGNIQYF. The CDR3 coding sequence is TGCAGTGCTAGAGAGGTGGGCGGGGGAAACATTCAGTACTTC.

The chain joins TRBV18 to TRBJ1-4; D unresolved. The CDR3 length is 18 residues. V lost 2 bases, J lost 4 bases, and 20 bases lay in between. Germline assignment: CDR1 KGHSH and CDR2 LQKENI. For the CDR3, the DNA is TGTGCCAGCTCACCATTGCAGTCCCCAAGTAAAGATAATGAAAAACTGTTTTTT. It encodes CASSPLQSPSKDNEKLFF.

This clonotype was recorded a few times. J is TRBJ2-7 and V is TRBV5-1, with 11 bases lining up with TRBD2. Germline V gives CDR1 SGHRS, CDR2 YFSETQ. Trimming cost V 0 bases and J 3 bases; bases outside gene matches: 2. The CDR3 consists of 15 residues. The DNA of the CDR3 is TGCGCCAGCAGCTTGGACCTAGCGGGAGGCTACGAGCAGTACTTC. It yields the protein CASSLDLAGGYEQYF. Together with reference TRBV5-1 and TRBJ2-7, the CDR3 gives the full variable domain: KAGVTQTPRYLIKTRGQQVTLSCSPISGHRSVSWYQQTPGQGLQFLFEYFSETQRNKGNFPGRFSGRQFSNSRSEMNVSTLELGDSALYLCASSLDLAGGYEQYFGPGTRLTVT.

This clonotype was seen a few times. The V and J genes are TRBV6-2 or TRBV6-3 and TRBJ2-4, with D maybe TRBD2 (5 bases). From germline, CDR1 is MNHEY and CDR2 SVGEGT. CDR3 length: 15 residues. V was trimmed by 5 bases and J by 0 bases, leaving 11 bases between them. For the CDR3, the DNA is TGTGCCAGCAGTCTTACTAGGGCAGCCAAAAACATTCAGTACTTC. Protein sequence: CASSLTRAAKNIQYF.

The CDR3 here is CASRPGRSGNTIYF. The CDR3 DNA follows: TGTGCCAGCAGGCCAGGAAGGTCTGGAAACACCATATATTTT. The chain carries TRBV7-8 and TRBJ1-3; D gene uncertain. This CDR3 is 14 amino acids long. Looked up from germline, CDR1 is SGHVS and CDR2 is FQNEAQ. The germline V and J ends were trimmed by 6 bases and 1 base, with 10 bases remaining between them.

With regard to this clonotype: A far larger clone is one base from this, pointing to a likely read error. The chain is built from TRBV2 and TRBJ2-5; D possibly corresponds to TRBD1 (5 bases). Germline CDR1 and CDR2: SNHLY and FYNNEI. Trimming took off 6 bases at V and 12 bases at J, with 20 bases between the two ends. This CDR3 is 13 amino acids long. The CDR3 sequence is CASRAPDTYIKYF. The CDR3, as DNA: TGTGCCAGCAGAGCCCCGGACACCTACATTAAGTACTTC.

This clonotype has a count of ten or more. Germline is not matched at one junction end, which may reflect a read error. The chain carries TRBV24-1 and TRBJ1-1; D might be TRBD1 (5 bases). The CDR3 covers 19 residues. Per germline, CDR1 KGHDR and CDR2 SFDVKD. CDR3 DNA sequence: TGTGCCACCAGTGATTTGTTGCCTCGTGGGGCGGCCATGAACACCGAAGCTTTCTTT. Translation gives CATSDLLPRGAAMNTEAFF.

This clonotype was seen many times. The rearrangement joins TRBV10-3 to TRBJ1-1; D is unresolved. The CDR3 spans 13 residues. Trimming took off 6 bases at V and 4 bases at J, with 12 bases between the two ends. Germline CDR1 is ENHRY and CDR2 is SYGVKD. The CDR3 spells CAIRVMEATEAFF. The CDR3 nucleotides read TGTGCCATCAGGGTGATGGAGGCCACTGAAGCTTTCTTT.

As to this clonotype: One end of the junction is discordant with germline, which a read error may explain. The chain combines TRBV5-5 with TRBJ1-6, with TRBD1 matching over 7 bases. The germline gives CDR1 SGHKS, CDR2 YYEKEE (reference sequence). There are 17 residues in the CDR3. The CDR3 loop is CASSYRLPTGSNSSLHF. The DNA of the CDR3 is TGTGCCAGCAGCTATAGACTCCCGACAGGGTCCAATTCATCCCTCCACTTT.

For this clonotype: This may stem from a read error, because a much larger clone lies one nucleotide away. This rearrangement joins TRBV3-1 to TRBJ1-2; D not resolved. CDR3 length: 13 amino acids. Germline V CDR1 and CDR2: LGHDT, YNNKEL (reference sequence). The V end lost 3 bases, the J end lost 5 bases, and 10 bases lay between the germline ends. CDR3 amino acids: CASSHEGGYGYTF. CDR3 nucleotide sequence: TGTGCCAGCAGCCATGAGGGAGGGTATGGCTACACCTTC.

This clonotype was recorded at least ten times. The rearrangement links TRBV2 to TRBJ1-4, with a possible D match to TRBD1 (6 bases). The ends were cut back, 8 bases at V and 5 bases at J, with 15 bases in the middle. The CDR3 has 14 residues. Germline CDR1 SNHLY, CDR2 FYNNEI. Written as DNA, the CDR3 is TGTGCCAGCTTTAGACAGGCCCGAAATGAAAAACTGTTTTTT. Amino acid sequence: CASFRQARNEKLFF.

With respect to this clonotype: The junction differs from germline at one of its ends, possibly a read error. The chain has TRBV2 and TRBJ2-7; no firm D call. CDR1 is SNHLY and CDR2 is FYNNEI in the germline V gene. CDR3 size: 14 residues. The CDR3 DNA follows: TGTGCCAGCAAGAAGGGTGGCCCGTCCTACGGGCAGTACTTC. This encodes CASKKGGPSYGQYF.

This clonotype was detected ten times or more. This rearrangement joins TRBV12-3 or TRBV12-4 to TRBJ1-1, with D maybe TRBD1 (6 bases). The CDR3 is 14 residues long. The V end was cut by 6 bases, the J end by 1 base, with 12 bases between. CDR3 sequence (DNA): TGTGCCAGCAGCCCCGGACAGAGGAACACTGAAGCTTTCTTT. Residues: CASSPGQRNTEAFF.

This rearrangement joins TRBV19 to TRBJ1-6; TRBD1 might be the D (5 bases). Trimming left V 3 bases short and J 5 bases short, with 20 bases between. Germline loops: CDR1 LNHDA, CDR2 SQIVND (reference sequence). CDR3 size: 18 residues. The CDR3 nucleotides are TGTGCCAGTAGTATCAGCCAAGGGGCGGGGAGGAATAATTCACCCCTCCACTTT. Its translation is CASSISQGAGRNNSPLHF. Together with reference TRBV19 and TRBJ1-6, the CDR3 gives the full variable domain: DGGITQSPKYLFRKEGQNVTLSCEQNLNHDAMYWYRQDPGQGLRLIYYSQIVNDFQKGDIAEGYSVSREKKESFPLTVTSAQKNPTAFYLCASSISQGAGRNNSPLHFGNGTRLTVT.

The table lists this clonotype with many counts. The V gene is TRBV6-2 or TRBV6-3, the J gene TRBJ2-5; D assignment may be TRBD1 or TRBD2 (5 bases each). This CDR3 contains 15 residues. Germline V gives CDR1 MNHEY, CDR2 SVGEGT. With 2 bases removed from V and 1 base from J, the gap between germline ends came to 11 bases. The CDR3 nucleotides read TGTGCCAGCAGTTACGGGGGAGCCCTCCAAGAGACCCAGTACTTC. Its protein is CASSYGGALQETQYF.